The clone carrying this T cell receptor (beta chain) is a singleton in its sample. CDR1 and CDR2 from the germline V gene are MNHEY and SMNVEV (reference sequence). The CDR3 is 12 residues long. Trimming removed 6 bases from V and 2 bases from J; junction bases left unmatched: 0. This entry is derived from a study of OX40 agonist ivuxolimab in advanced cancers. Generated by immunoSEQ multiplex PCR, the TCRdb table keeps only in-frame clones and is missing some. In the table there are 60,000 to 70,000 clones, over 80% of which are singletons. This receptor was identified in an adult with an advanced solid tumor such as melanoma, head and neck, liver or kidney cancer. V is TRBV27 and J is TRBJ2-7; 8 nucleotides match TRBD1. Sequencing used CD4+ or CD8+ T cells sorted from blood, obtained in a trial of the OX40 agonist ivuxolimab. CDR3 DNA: TGTGCCAGCAGGACAGGGGCCTACGAGCAGTACTTC. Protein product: CASRTGAYEQYF.